This TCR beta chain was sequenced for a study of long-term antiretroviral therapy in people with HIV. Notes on the study in general: Clones with expansion before ART led the repertoire at all time points.

It was version v3.0 of the immunoSEQ assay that was run at survey level. The protocol was immunoSEQ multiplex PCR, while the TCRdb copy is restricted to in-frame clones and leaves out a portion. The sample has roughly 34,000 clones, 75% to 85% seen once. Remarks on this clone: Its antigen is currently unknown.

This specimen was unsorted PBMCs, taken 1.9 years after starting antiretroviral therapy. The clonotype comes from a man younger than 30 with HIV.

The CDR3 DNA reads as TGTGCCAGTGTGATCGGTATGGGCGGGGAAACTGAAGCTTTCTTT. This gives the protein CASVIGMGGETEAFF. The chain uses TRBV19 and TRBJ1-1; D is uncertain. V gave up 8 bases and J gave up 5 bases, with 21 bases separating them. Germline loops: CDR1 LNHDA, CDR2 SQIVND (reference sequence). This CDR3 comprises 15 residues.